This T cell receptor (beta chain) was sequenced for a study of blood T cells in healthy people across ages. A J-beta primer mix and a sample-barcoded 5' primer were used in a second PCR of roughly 6 to 11 cycles. TCRdb recomputed calls from the 5' RACE reads with MiXCR, one row per CDR3 protein. The top ten hold over 10% of the sample, which has 650,000 to 1,000,000 distinct CDR3 sequences, under 40% seen once. CDR1 and CDR2 from the germline V gene are MRHNA and SNTAGT. The J segment lost 6 bases and the V segment lost 11 bases, leaving 13 bases of the junction unmatched. The CDR3 runs 15 residues. The chain is built from TRBV6-4 and TRBJ2-3, with 11 bases matching TRBD2. This TCR was sampled from a man aged 18 to 30 in good health. Sequencing input: blood. In DNA form, the CDR3 reads TGTGCCTGCGGTGACCTAGCGGGGGGATCGGATACGCAGTATTTT. Translating gives CACGDLAGGSDTQYF.